A selection of T cell receptor beta chains follows, all from one sample in a study of blood T cell repertoires in COVID-19. TCRdb's table, derived via immunoSEQ multiplex PCR, lists solely in-frame clones and lacks some. The table shows hundreds of thousands of clones, with approximately 91% occurring only once. Sequencing was carried out using peripheral blood. The receptors were sampled from a woman between 50 and 59 years old with COVID-19, enrolled during active disease. CDR3s leave out the opening cysteine and the closing phenylalanine or tryptophan.

v_call cdr3_aa
TRBV30 AWSNHRGQDTQY
TRBV7-9 ASSFAGSITEAF
TRBV29-1 SVRGVGANEKLF
TRBV3-1/TRBV3-2 ASSRVGGSPLH
TRBV19 ASTSDVGDRVPGSYNEQF
TRBV11-2 ASSPPLPPGH
TRBV5-8 ASSPLNHGYT
TRBV5-4 ASSLAGGEGETQY
TRBV5-1 ASSALAGGLLSHNEQF
TRBV6-2/TRBV6-3 ASSYPLPMEQAGELF
TRBV5-5 ASSLGQGTTGELF
TRBV19 ASSPRGSPITDEQY
TRBV5-1 ASSLVGLAGVDEQF
TRBV12-3/TRBV12-4 ASRQGSSYEQY
TRBV7-2 ASTGEPATNEKLF
TRBV11-2 ASSLDDRESNQPQH
TRBV2 ASSDNEQY
TRBV27 ASFLLCPKNIQY
TRBV6-2/TRBV6-3 ASSVLGGGEQF
TRBV6-1 ASSDGTPLGEQY
TRBV6-6 ASSPPMGLEQY
TRBV19 ATSLGLTDTQY
TRBV18 ASSPTGGAAIQY
TRBV28 ASSFLSGGNLDTQY
TRBV10-3 AISETEEQY
TRBV6-2/TRBV6-3 ASSLQIGTYEQY
TRBV6-5 ASSYSLQGANGYT
TRBV4-1 ASSQGRVLARNTEAF
TRBV3-1/TRBV3-2 ASSRAPTGVIAEAF
TRBV7-9 ASSLGQGATNEKLF
TRBV14 ASSQLSSTDTQY
TRBV15 ATSFSRSSGNTIY
TRBV13 ASSRRDLYYEQY
TRBV21-1 ASPLSSASSYEQY
TRBV6-2/TRBV6-3 ASSYSAQGMHLRTEAF
TRBV10-3 AISESATGSNSPLH
TRBV5-1 ASRLEGDGYGYT
TRBV7-9 ASSLEGSGASYNEQF
TRBV9 ASSVAIQAEQY
TRBV7-9 ASSPLQGTGANVLT
TRBV7-2 ASSRIAGEQF
TRBV30 AWSLGARGLSDYT
TRBV5-6 ASSRVSSGNTIY
TRBV10-3 AISELAPIHNEQF
TRBV7-2 ASSLDPGGRSGANVLT
TRBV24-1 ATSALGGSYNEQF
TRBV12-3/TRBV12-4 ASSSQGGGEQF
TRBV3-1/TRBV3-2 ASSPSPGVYGYT
TRBV5-6 ASSTSGGPDEQF